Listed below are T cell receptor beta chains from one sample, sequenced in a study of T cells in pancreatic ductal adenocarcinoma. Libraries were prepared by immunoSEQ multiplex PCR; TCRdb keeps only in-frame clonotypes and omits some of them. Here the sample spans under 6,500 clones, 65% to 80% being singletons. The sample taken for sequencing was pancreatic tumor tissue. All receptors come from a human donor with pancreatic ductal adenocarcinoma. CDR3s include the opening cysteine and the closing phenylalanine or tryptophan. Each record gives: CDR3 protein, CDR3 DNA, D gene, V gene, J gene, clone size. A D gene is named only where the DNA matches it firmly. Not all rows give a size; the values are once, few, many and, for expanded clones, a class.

CASSLVPGFPGNTIYF	TGTGCCAGCAGCTTAGTCCCCGGGTTCCCTGGAAACACCATATATTTT	.	TRBV7-2	TRBJ1-3	few
CASSNGAGSSYNEQFF	TGTGCCAGTAGTAACGGGGCGGGGAGCTCCTACAATGAGCAGTTCTTC	.	TRBV19	TRBJ2-1	.
CASSNWDSYEQYF	TGTGCCAGCAGCAACTGGGACAGTTACGAGCAGTACTTC	TRBD1	TRBV2	TRBJ2-7	.
CATSREGTGSGNTIYF	TGTGCCACCAGCAGAGAAGGGACAGGGAGTGGAAACACCATATATTTT	TRBD1	TRBV15	TRBJ1-3	.
CASSQDRAGNYGYTF	TGTGCCAGCAGCCAAGATCGGGCAGGGAACTATGGCTACACCTTC	.	TRBV4-2	TRBJ1-2	few
CAWSRGISYEQYF	TGTGCCTGGAGTCGCGGGATCTCCTACGAGCAGTACTTC	.	TRBV30	TRBJ2-7	.
CASSRNSGGRYGHEQYF	TGTGCCAGCAGTAGAAATAGCGGGGGGCGATATGGCCACGAGCAGTACTTC	TRBD2	TRBV6-4	TRBJ2-7	once
CASSLGDSYGYTF	TGTGCCAGCAGCTTGGGGGACAGCTATGGCTACACCTTC	TRBD1	TRBV5-4	TRBJ1-2	.
CASSSFVGAGNEQFF	TGTGCCAGCAGTTCCTTCGTGGGGGCGGGCAATGAGCAGTTCTTC	.	TRBV28	TRBJ2-1	few
CASQGRETDTQYF	TGTGCCAGCCAGGGAAGGGAAACAGATACGCAGTATTTT	.	TRBV2	TRBJ2-3	once
CASLQYNEQFF	TGTGCCAGCTTACAATACAATGAGCAGTTCTTC	.	TRBV2	TRBJ2-1	.
CASRPGTEKQYF	TGCGCCAGCAGACCCGGGACAGAGAAGCAGTACTTC	TRBD1	TRBV5-1	TRBJ2-7	.
CASTPKEDSPLHF	TGTGCCAGCACCCCCAAAGAGGATTCACCCCTCCACTTT	.	TRBV27	TRBJ1-6	.
CASTPGQGFNEQYF	TGTGCCAGCACCCCGGGACAGGGTTTCAACGAGCAGTACTTC	TRBD1	TRBV28	TRBJ2-7	.
CASSLAGPYGYTF	TGTGCCAGCAGTTTAGCGGGGCCCTATGGCTACACCTTC	.	TRBV28	TRBJ1-2	.
CASIPSRDYLYNEQFF	TGTGCCAGCATCCCGTCCCGGGACTACCTCTACAATGAGCAGTTCTTC	TRBD2	TRBV2	TRBJ2-1	.
CASSLSWRAEAFF	TGTGCCAGCAGCTTAAGTTGGAGGGCTGAAGCTTTCTTT	.	TRBV7-3	TRBJ1-1	.
CASSSGQTSYEQYF	TGTGCCAGCAGTTCGGGACAGACCTCCTACGAGCAGTACTTC	TRBD1	TRBV27	TRBJ2-7	.
CASSLWQQETQYF	TGTGCCAGCAGCTTGTGGCAGCAAGAGACCCAGTACTTC	.	TRBV5-6	TRBJ2-5	.
CASSLEGKRNTEAFF	TGTGCCAGCAGCTTAGAAGGAAAGCGGAACACTGAAGCTTTCTTT	.	TRBV7-9	TRBJ1-1	.
CASSLGSGGGEGYTF	TGTGCCAGCAGCTTAGGGTCAGGGGGTGGGGAAGGCTACACCTTC	TRBD1	TRBV7-2	TRBJ1-2	.
CASSPRGASYEQYF	TGTGCCAGCAGCCCTCGGGGGGCCTCCTACGAGCAGTACTTC	.	TRBV9	TRBJ2-7	.
CASSYREEGTEAFF	TGTGCCAGCAGTTACCGGGAAGAGGGCACTGAAGCTTTCTTT	.	TRBV6-5	TRBJ1-1	.
CASSSFGQGAYNEQFF	TGTGCCAGCAGCTCCTTTGGACAGGGCGCCTACAATGAGCAGTTCTTC	TRBD1	TRBV5-4	TRBJ2-1	.
CASSPRDRGSANSPLHF	TGTGCCAGTAGTCCCCGGGACAGGGGGTCCGCCAATTCACCCCTCCACTTT	TRBD1	TRBV19	TRBJ1-6	.
CAWRGDRGDTEAFF	TGTGCCTGGAGGGGGGACAGGGGTGACACTGAAGCTTTCTTT	TRBD1	TRBV30	TRBJ1-1	few
CASSYLGGNQPQHF	TGTGCCAGCAGTTATTTGGGGGGGAATCAGCCCCAGCATTTT	.	TRBV28	TRBJ1-5	.
CASSLSRGGGQFF	TGTGCCAGCAGTCTCTCCCGAGGTGGTGGGCAGTTCTTC	.	TRBV27	TRBJ2-1	.
CASSQDLVGQAIGKLFF	TGCGCCAGCAGCCAAGATCTCGTTGGACAGGCAATCGGAAAACTGTTTTTT	TRBD1	TRBV4-3	TRBJ1-4	.
CASSLAVRENTIYF	TGTGCCAGCAGCTTAGCCGTTCGCGAAAACACCATATATTTT	.	TRBV5-5	TRBJ1-3	.
CASSSPPGQGETDTQYF	TGTGCCAGTAGTTCTCCCCCGGGACAGGGAGAAACAGATACGCAGTATTTT	TRBD1	TRBV19	TRBJ2-3	.
CASSLGGPQHF	TGTGCCAGCAGCCTTGGCGGGCCCCAGCATTTT	.	TRBV7-2	TRBJ1-5	large
CASSVVPERISEAFF	TGTGCCAGCAGCGTAGTGCCAGAACGAATATCTGAAGCTTTCTTT	.	TRBV9	TRBJ1-1	.
CAIGLQGTDTQYF	TGTGCCATCGGACTACAAGGCACAGATACGCAGTATTTT	.	TRBV10-3	TRBJ2-3	few
CASSFRENNEQFF	TGTGCCAGCAGCTTCCGGGAAAACAATGAGCAGTTCTTC	.	TRBV11-1	TRBJ2-1	.
CSVADRGRQTEAFF	TGCAGCGTTGCGGACAGGGGGCGTCAAACTGAAGCTTTCTTT	TRBD1	TRBV29-1	TRBJ1-1	.
CASSIVGELYNSPPHF	TGTGCCAGTAGTATCGTCGGGGAACTTTATAATTCACCCCCCCACTTT	.	TRBV19	TRBJ1-6	.
CASSEALGQGNQPQHF	TGTGCCAGCAGTGAAGCGCTCGGGCAGGGGAATCAGCCCCAGCATTTT	.	TRBV2	TRBJ1-5	.
CASSPQGRTEAFF	TGTGCCAGCAGCCCACAGGGGAGAACTGAAGCTTTCTTT	TRBD1	TRBV2	TRBJ1-1	.
CASTFRDSLEAFF	TGTGCCAGCACCTTCCGGGACAGTTTAGAAGCTTTCTTT	TRBD1	TRBV11-3	TRBJ1-1	.
CASSLLDRGGGSPLHF	TGTGCCAGCAGTTTACTTGACAGGGGGGGCGGATCACCCCTCCACTTT	TRBD1	TRBV28	TRBJ1-6	.